Following are 21 T cell receptor beta chains from one sample sequenced in a study of CD8+CD57+ T cells in acquired aplastic anemia. Genomic DNA served as template for TCR beta VDJ and CDR3 profiling. TCRdb processed the reads anew with MiXCR; each CDR3 protein has one entry. The data show around 170,000 distinct CDR3 sequences, under 75% seen once. Sequenced material: sorted CD4+, CD8+, or CD8+CD57+ T cells (not recorded which) from PBMCs. These TCRs come from a human donor in good health.

This clonotype was observed a few times. The V call is TRBV5-1, the J call TRBJ2-1; D unresolved. The CDR3 has 13 residues. Trimming stripped 2 bases from V and 7 bases from J, with 10 bases between. Germline CDR1 SGHRS, CDR2 YFSETQ. Here the CDR3 reads CASSFGPMNEQFF. In nucleotides, the CDR3 is TGCGCCAGCAGCTTTGGCCCTATGAATGAGCAGTTCTTC.

The chain employs TRBV5-1 and TRBJ2-6, with a weak D call TRBD1 (5 bases). From germline, CDR1 is SGHRS and CDR2 YFSETQ. There are 15 residues in the CDR3. The V end lost 4 bases, the J end lost 2 bases, and 10 bases lay between the germline ends. CDR3 bases: TGCGCCAGCAGCGATCCAGGGACTGGGGCCAACGTCCTGACTTTC. This sequence encodes CASSDPGTGANVLTF. The full variable domain, with the rest looked up from reference TRBV5-1 and TRBJ2-6, is KAGVTQTPRYLIKTRGQQVTLSCSPISGHRSVSWYQQTPGQGLQFLFEYFSETQRNKGNFPGRFSGRQFSNSRSEMNVSTLELGDSALYLCASSDPGTGANVLTFGAGSRLTVL.

A note on this clonotype: The limits of the CDR3 on the DNA are not certain, so only TCRdb's listed CDR3 is given. V and J are TRBV7-3 and TRBJ2-5; no DNA check was done on the table's D call, TRBD2. Germline V gene sequence: CDR1 SGHTA, CDR2 FQGTGA. The CDR3 extends over 22 residues, inclusive of both ends. The CDR3 reads CASSLTWTSGGGELFFGETQYF.

This chain joins TRBV10-3 and TRBJ2-1; D call uncertain. In germline, CDR1 is ENHRY, CDR2 SYGVKD. V dropped 0 bases and J dropped 5 bases, with 14 bases sitting between them. CDR3 length: 16 amino acids. This CDR3 is CAISESISRTNNEQFF. CDR3 coding DNA: TGTGCCATCAGTGAGTCGATATCCCGGACCAACAATGAGCAGTTCTTC.

The V gene is TRBV9, the J gene TRBJ1-6; tentatively, D is TRBD1 (6 bases). Germline CDR1 reads SGDLS; CDR2 reads YYNGEE. The CDR3 length is 14 residues. V was clipped by 4 bases and J by 10 bases, with 15 bases between them. The CDR3 sequence is CASSSRGGESPLHF. As DNA, the CDR3 is TGTGCCAGCAGCTCCCGAGGGGGGGAATCACCCCTCCACTTT.

In its sample, this clonotype was seen once. The CDR3 bases are TGTGCCAGCAGCGCAGGACAGGGAGGTAATTCACCCCTCCACTTT. It is translated as CASSAGQGGNSPLHF. The chain carries TRBV9 and TRBJ1-6, with 8 bases aligning to TRBD1. CDR1 and CDR2 from the germline V gene are SGDLS and YYNGEE. The CDR3 contains 15 residues. After removal of 3 bases from V and 6 bases from J, the junction contained 5 bases not matched to a gene.

CDR3 DNA: TGTGCCAGCAGCTCGGGGACAGGCGGCTTATGGGGCTACACCTTC. The encoded protein is CASSSGTGGLWGYTF. This chain uses TRBV5-6 with TRBJ1-2; 8 bases are shared with TRBD1. In germline, CDR1 is SGHDT, CDR2 YYEEEE. The CDR3 length is 15 residues. Germline trimming cut 3 bases from V and 8 bases from J; bases unmatched to any gene: 12.

In its sample, this clonotype was seen a few times. The chain links TRBV13 to TRBJ1-1, with D unresolved. The ends were cut back, 0 bases at V and 11 bases at J, with 10 bases in the middle. This CDR3 region has 12 residues. Germline V gene sequence: CDR1 PRHDT, CDR2 FYEKMQ (reference sequence). CDR3 sequence (DNA): TGTGCCAGCAGCTTAGGCCGGCCCGCGGCTTTCTTT. Translated, it gives CASSLGRPAAFF. Full variable domain (outside the CDR3, taken from reference TRBV13 and TRBJ1-1): AAGVIQSPRHLIKEKRETATLKCYPIPRHDTVYWYQQGPGQDPQFLISFYEKMQSDKGSIPDRFSAQQFSDYHSELNMSSLELGDSALYFCASSLGRPAAFFGQGTRLTVV.

V is TRBV2 and J is TRBJ2-7, with TRBD2 matching over 8 bases. Germline CDR1 is SNHLY and CDR2 is FYNNEI. V lost 5 bases to trimming and J lost 6 bases; unmatched junction nucleotides: 6. CDR3 length equals 13 residues. The CDR3 sequence: CASSYGGVLEQYF. The CDR3 coding sequence is TGTGCCAGCAGTTACGGGGGGGTCCTCGAGCAGTACTTC.

This clonotype was picked up one time. The chain employs TRBV11-1 and TRBJ2-3; the D is unclear. The length of the CDR3 is 13 residues. Germline CDR1 is SGHAT and CDR2 is FQDESV (reference sequence). The V and J ends lost 3 bases and 5 bases respectively, with 9 bases between them. CDR3: CASSFYFQDTQYF. In nucleotides, the CDR3 is TGTGCCAGCAGCTTTTACTTTCAAGATACGCAGTATTTT.

In DNA form, the CDR3 reads TGTGCCATCAGTCCGGACAGGGTGTTGAACTATGGCTACACCTTC. It translates to CAISPDRVLNYGYTF. The chain couples TRBV10-3 to TRBJ1-2; TRBD1 aligns across 8 bases. V lost 5 bases to trimming and J lost 2 bases; unmatched junction nucleotides: 7. The germline V gene has CDR1 ENHRY and CDR2 SYGVKD. There are 15 residues in the CDR3.

V is TRBV6-5 and J is TRBJ1-1; tentatively, D is TRBD1 (5 bases). V lost 5 bases and J 4 bases, leaving 17 bases between the germline ends. Per the germline V gene, CDR1 is MNHEY and CDR2 is SVGAGI. The CDR3 loop spans 15 amino acids. The CDR3 DNA follows: TGTGCCAGCAGTGAATCCCCCATGGGGGGCACTGAAGCTTTCTTT. It codes for CASSESPMGGTEAFF.

V and J are TRBV7-9 and TRBJ2-5; 7 positions agree with TRBD2. There are 14 residues in the CDR3. In germline, CDR1 is SEHNR, CDR2 FQNEAQ (reference sequence). V gave up 1 base and J gave up 5 bases; unmatched junction bases: 4. Here the CDR3 DNA reads TGTGCCAGCAGCTTAGGGACTAGGATGGAGACCCAGTACTTC. It codes for CASSLGTRMETQYF.

The rearrangement links TRBV9 to TRBJ1-2; no clear D gene. Germline CDR1 is SGDLS and CDR2 is YYNGEE. V gave up 4 bases and J gave up 6 bases, with 19 bases separating them. This CDR3 contains 15 residues. The CDR3 loop is CASSSTVSSNDGYTF. The CDR3 DNA reads TGTGCCAGCAGCTCAACCGTTAGCAGCAACGATGGCTACACCTTC.

This chain connects TRBV10-3 to TRBJ2-1; TRBD2 might be the D (6 bases). Germline CDR1 reads ENHRY; CDR2 reads SYGVKD. Trimming left V 4 bases short and J 2 bases short, with 12 bases between. This CDR3 contains 15 residues. The CDR3 protein is CAISGSERAYNEQFF. The DNA for the CDR3 is TGTGCCATCAGTGGATCCGAGCGGGCCTACAATGAGCAGTTCTTC.

In DNA form, the CDR3 reads TGTGCCAGCGCCGGGACTAGACTCACAGATACGCAGTATTTT. As protein: CASAGTRLTDTQYF. The genes are TRBV7-9 and TRBJ2-3; 8 bases fit TRBD2. CDR3 length equals 14 residues. Germline CDR1 SEHNR, CDR2 FQNEAQ (reference sequence). The V gene end was trimmed by 8 bases and the J gene end by 2 bases; junction bases not matched to a gene: 6.

The chain carries TRBV10-3 and TRBJ1-1, with D maybe TRBD1 (5 bases). The CDR3 spans 13 residues. V was shortened by 5 bases and J by 0 bases, with 7 bases between the two germline ends. The germline gives CDR1 ENHRY, CDR2 SYGVKD. This CDR3 is CAISSRVNTEAFF. As DNA, the CDR3 is TGTGCCATCAGTTCCAGGGTGAACACTGAAGCTTTCTTT.

The chain recombines TRBV20-1 with TRBJ2-7; TRBD1 agrees at 9 bases. The ends lost 0 bases at V and 7 bases at J; junction bases unmatched: 10. The CDR3 loop spans 15 amino acids. Germline V gives CDR1 DFQATT, CDR2 SNEGSKA (reference sequence). DNA of the CDR3: TGCAGTGCTAGAGACCTACAGGGGGCAGTGGGTGAGCAGTACTTC. Translated: CSARDLQGAVGEQYF.

This chain uses TRBV5-6 with TRBJ2-7; 11 bases fit TRBD2. This CDR3 is built from 15 residues. The V and J ends lost 5 bases and 2 bases, in that order; junction bases with no gene match: 6. Germline V gene data show CDR1 as SGHDT and CDR2 as YYEEEE. Here the CDR3 DNA reads TGTGCCAGCAGTGCCGGGACTAGCGGCCCCTACGAGCAGTACTTC. Translation: CASSAGTSGPYEQYF. The entire variable domain, with the rest obtained from reference TRBV5-6 and TRBJ2-7, is as follows: DAGVTQSPTHLIKTRGQQVTLRCSPKSGHDTVSWYQQALGQGPQFIFQYYEEEERQRGNFPDRFSGHQFPNYSSELNVNALLLGDSALYLCASSAGTSGPYEQYFGPGTRLTVT.

This rearrangement joins TRBV5-1 to TRBJ2-5; no clear D gene. V lost 4 bases and J lost 1, with 8 bases in between. This CDR3 region has 13 residues. Per germline, CDR1 SGHRS and CDR2 YFSETQ. Here the CDR3 reads CASSHHIQETQYF. CDR3 coding DNA: TGCGCCAGCAGCCACCACATCCAAGAGACCCAGTACTTC.

For this clonotype: The junction and the germline gene differ at one end; a read error may be behind it. The chain is built from TRBV10-2 and TRBJ2-5, with D perhaps TRBD1 (6 bases). The CDR3 consists of 14 residues. From germline, CDR1 is WSHSY and CDR2 SAAADI. The CDR3 region has the DNA TGTGCCAGCAGTCCCGGACAGCGAGGGGAGACCCAGTACTTC. Translating it yields CASSPGQRGETQYF.